Sequencing of this T cell receptor beta chain was carried out in a study of blood T cell repertoires in COVID-19. Overall study context: The United States, Italy and Spain supplied acute and convalescent COVID-19 samples. In each case, the material was cDNA or gDNA derived from T cells, B-cell-depleted T cells, or PBMCs.

Per the authors' pipeline: Estimation of nucleated cell counts relied on the amplification of reference gene primers. The data were produced by immunoSEQ multiplex PCR, yet TCRdb's version contains in-frame clones alone and is incomplete. V and J calls and clone size are as listed in that table; D and trimming were resolved from the DNA. This sample has about 280,000 clones, with roughly 89% found just once. With 6 bases clipped from V and 2 bases from J, the junction kept 7 bases outside the gene matches. Germline loops: CDR1 MNHEY, CDR2 SVGAGI. The CDR3 consists of 15 residues. The chain uses TRBV6-5 and TRBJ1-2; 9 bases agree with TRBD1. Sequencing was carried out using peripheral blood. The sequence was collected from a woman aged 25 to 45 with active or convalescent COVID-19. The CDR3 nucleotides read TGTGCCAGCAGAAGTGGGACAGGGTGGAACTATGGCTACACCTTC. Translating gives CASRSGTGWNYGYTF.